Shown below are 20 T cell receptor beta chains from a single sample sequenced in a study of identifying expanded T cells in peripheral blood. Using immunoSEQ multiplex PCR, the repertoire was profiled, and TCRdb retains in-frame clones only, with some absent. The sample lists about 58,000 clones, approximately 89% seen once, with around 3.3% in the top ten. Sequencing was carried out using blood. These receptors came from a person aged 18 to 75 in good health.

This chain connects TRBV4-3 to TRBJ1-1; D not resolved. Germline V CDR1 and CDR2: LGHNA, YSLEER. Trimming removed 4 bases from V and 0 bases from J, with 6 bases in between. This CDR3 is built from 13 residues. In nucleotides, the CDR3 is TGCGCCAGCAGCCGTTTATTGAACACTGAAGCTTTCTTT. It encodes CASSRLLNTEAFF.

The CDR3 reads CASSEQVNQPQHF. The CDR3 bases are TGTGCCAGCAGTGAGCAGGTTAATCAGCCCCAGCATTTT. The V gene is TRBV6-4, the J gene TRBJ1-5; D remains unclear. V was cut by 3 bases and J by 4 bases, with 7 bases left in between. This CDR3 spans 13 amino acids. Germline loops: CDR1 MRHNA, CDR2 SNTAGT.

This clone turned up a few times. This chain uses TRBV5-1 with TRBJ1-1, with D hard to call. The CDR3 totals 12 residues. Between the trimmed V and J ends, which lost 6 bases and 1 base, there was a span of 7 bases. The germline gives CDR1 SGHRS, CDR2 YFSETQ. The DNA of the CDR3 is TGCGCCAGCAAGGAGGGGAACACTGAAGCTTTCTTT. It specifies CASKEGNTEAFF.

The chain links TRBV6-1 to TRBJ2-1; no clear D. The CDR3 covers 17 residues. The germline CDR1 and CDR2 sequences are MNHNS and SASEGT. V lost 3 bases and J lost 0, with 15 bases in between. The CDR3 region has the DNA TGTGCCAGCAGTGACTTTTATGGATTCAGCTCCTACAATGAGCAGTTCTTC. This codes for CASSDFYGFSSYNEQFF.

The rearrangement uses TRBV14 and TRBJ1-1; D unclear. Trimming took 3 bases from V and 8 from J, leaving 7 bases between them. Germline V gives CDR1 SGHDN, CDR2 FVKESK. The CDR3 spans 11 residues. The CDR3 protein is CASSHLTEAFF. CDR3 DNA sequence: TGTGCCAGCAGCCACCTGACCGAAGCTTTCTTT.

The chain recombines TRBV5-1 with TRBJ2-1, with TRBD2 identical over 13 bases. This CDR3 has 15 amino acids. The V gene end was trimmed by 7 bases and the J gene end by 7 bases; junction bases not matched to a gene: 8. The germline V gene encodes CDR1 SGHRS and CDR2 YFSETQ. In DNA, the CDR3 is TGCGCCAGCCTTCTTGGGACTAGCGGGACGAATGAGCAGTTCTTC. Protein: CASLLGTSGTNEQFF. The entire variable domain, with the rest obtained from reference TRBV5-1 and TRBJ2-1, is as follows: KAGVTQTPRYLIKTRGQQVTLSCSPISGHRSVSWYQQTPGQGLQFLFEYFSETQRNKGNFPGRFSGRQFSNSRSEMNVSTLELGDSALYLCASLLGTSGTNEQFFGPGTRLTVL.

This chain joins TRBV27 and TRBJ1-1; 8 bases fit TRBD1. Germline V CDR1 and CDR2: MNHEY, SMNVEV (reference sequence). The CDR3 is 14 residues long. Germline trimming cut 1 base from V and 7 bases from J; bases unmatched to any gene: 5. CDR3 residues: CASSLWPGGGEAFF. The CDR3 region has the DNA TGTGCCAGCAGTTTATGGCCAGGGGGCGGTGAAGCTTTCTTT.

V is TRBV5-1 and J is TRBJ2-5; the D gene is possibly TRBD2 (5 bases). V was clipped by 1 base and J by 1 base, with 8 bases between them. CDR3 size: 14 residues. Looked up from germline, CDR1 is SGHRS and CDR2 is YFSETQ. The CDR3, as DNA: TGCGCCAGCAGCTTGTACGGGGTCCAAGAGACCCAGTACTTC. It yields the protein CASSLYGVQETQYF. Full variable domain (rest looked up from reference TRBV5-1 and TRBJ2-5): KAGVTQTPRYLIKTRGQQVTLSCSPISGHRSVSWYQQTPGQGLQFLFEYFSETQRNKGNFPGRFSGRQFSNSRSEMNVSTLELGDSALYLCASSLYGVQETQYFGPGTRLLVL.

J is TRBJ2-1 and V is TRBV5-1; TRBD1 is a possible D gene (6 bases). The germline gives CDR1 SGHRS, CDR2 YFSETQ. This CDR3 region has 15 residues. The V end lost 3 bases, the J end lost 0 bases, and 10 bases lay between the germline ends. The CDR3 sequence is CASSWTESSYNEQFF. Here the CDR3 DNA reads TGCGCCAGCAGCTGGACAGAGAGCTCCTACAATGAGCAGTTCTTC.

The CDR3 loop reads CASSLAPGGMNTEAFF. CDR3 sequence (DNA): TGTGCCAGCAGCTTAGCGCCAGGGGGCATGAACACTGAAGCTTTCTTT. J is TRBJ1-1 and V is TRBV7-2; 8 positions agree with TRBD1. Germline V lookup: CDR1 SGHTA, CDR2 FQGNSA. The CDR3 totals 16 residues. V trimming: 0 bases; J trimming: 0 bases; junction bases outside the gene matches: 3.

The rearrangement joins TRBV7-8 to TRBJ2-1; D is unresolved. The germline CDR1 and CDR2 sequences are SGHVS and FQNEAQ. This CDR3 spans 15 amino acids. The V and J ends lost 3 bases and 2 bases respectively, with 11 bases between them. CDR3 nucleotide sequence: TGTGCCAGCAGCTTTCGGACGGGCACCTACAATGAGCAGTTCTTC. Protein: CASSFRTGTYNEQFF.

In this sample, this clone turned up once. The chain is built from TRBV29-1 and TRBJ2-2; D gene unclear. Germline V lookup: CDR1 SQVTM, CDR2 ANQGSEA. The length of the CDR3 is 12 residues. V was clipped by 4 bases and J by 1 base, with 4 bases between them. CDR3 residues: CSVGQNTGELFF. CDR3 nucleotide sequence: TGCAGCGTTGGACAGAACACCGGGGAGCTGTTTTTT.

The chain is built from TRBV7-3 and TRBJ2-1, with 14 bases aligning to TRBD2. Per the germline V gene, CDR1 is SGHTA and CDR2 is FQGTGA. The J segment lost 10 bases and the V segment lost 1 base, leaving 6 bases of the junction unmatched. This CDR3 comprises 16 residues. CDR3 DNA sequence: TGTGCCAGCAGCTTAATAGGGACTAGCGGGAGTTCCGAGCAGTTCTTC. Protein sequence: CASSLIGTSGSSEQFF.

This clone was recorded only once. Other DNA sequences in the same sample also yield this CDR3. This rearrangement joins TRBV6-5 to TRBJ2-7, with 12 bases identical to TRBD2. The germline V gene has CDR1 MNHEY and CDR2 SVGAGI. This CDR3 contains 15 residues. V shed 0 bases and J 4 bases; nucleotides not matched to a gene: 1. The CDR3 DNA follows: TGTGCCAGCAGTTACTCAGGACTAGCGGGATACGAGCAGTACTTC. Protein sequence: CASSYSGLAGYEQYF.

The chain recombines TRBV27 with TRBJ1-1, with D possibly matching TRBD1 (5 bases). The germline V gene encodes CDR1 MNHEY and CDR2 SMNVEV (reference sequence). Trimming pared 2 bases from V and 2 bases from J, leaving 12 bases between. The CDR3 runs 15 residues. The CDR3 DNA sequence: TGTGCCAGCAGTTTAGCTTGGGGGGGTAACACTGAAGCTTTCTTT. This codes for CASSLAWGGNTEAFF.

This clone is a singleton in its sample. The rearrangement joins TRBV28 to TRBJ2-1; D perhaps matches TRBD2 (5 bases). Germline V lookup: CDR1 MDHEN, CDR2 SYDVKM. The CDR3 extends over 16 amino acids. Trimming pared 6 bases from V and 0 bases from J, leaving 15 bases between. CDR3 residues: CASSQPSPSSYNEQFF. CDR3 nucleotides: TGTGCCAGCAGCCAACCTAGCCCTAGCTCCTACAATGAGCAGTTCTTC.

This clone has only a few counts. V usage is TRBV5-1 and J usage is TRBJ1-2; D is possibly TRBD1 (5 bases). Germline assignment: CDR1 SGHRS and CDR2 YFSETQ. The V end was cut by 4 bases, the J end by 4 bases, with 11 bases between. The CDR3 contains 13 residues. CDR3 protein: CASSSRASYGYTF. The CDR3 DNA follows: TGCGCCAGCAGCAGCAGGGCTTCCTATGGCTACACCTTC.

This rearrangement joins TRBV19 to TRBJ2-3, with 7 bases lining up with TRBD2. With 7 bases clipped from V and 12 bases from J, the junction kept 7 bases outside the gene matches. This CDR3 has 11 amino acids. Germline-derived CDR1 and CDR2 are LNHDA and SQIVND (reference sequence). The CDR3 loop reads CASTSGIVQYF. DNA for the CDR3: TGTGCCAGTACGAGCGGGATAGTTCAGTATTTT. The full variable domain, in which reference TRBV19 and TRBJ2-3 provide the parts outside the CDR3, is DGGITQSPKYLFRKEGQNVTLSCEQNLNHDAMYWYRQDPGQGLRLIYYSQIVNDFQKGDIAEGYSVSREKKESFPLTVTSAQKNPTAFYLCASTSGIVQYFGPGTRLTVL.

The rearrangement uses TRBV25-1 and TRBJ2-5; D unresolved. The CDR3 is made up of 13 amino acids. Trimming shortened V by 1 base and J by 0 bases, and 3 bases separated the two germline ends. Germline CDR1 and CDR2: MGHDK and SYGVNS. DNA for the CDR3: TGTGCCAGCAGTGAATTTTACCAAGAGACCCAGTACTTC. Translation: CASSEFYQETQYF.

The genes are TRBV4-2 and TRBJ2-5; D is perhaps TRBD1 (5 bases). Germline values: CDR1 LGHNA, CDR2 YNFKEQ. Trimming removed 0 bases at V and 1 base at J, with 9 bases between. This CDR3 region has 15 residues. This chain's CDR3 is CASSQDQGSQETQYF. The CDR3 nucleotides are TGTGCCAGCAGCCAAGATCAGGGTAGCCAAGAGACCCAGTACTTC.